The T cell receptor (beta chain) under discussion was sequenced for a study of Ad26.COV2.S vaccination and SARS-CoV-2 variants. Looking at the study overall: The donor was enrolled in the Ad26.COV2.S arm of the COV1001 trial. Ad26.COV2.S shots went into the muscle once or twice, 56 days apart.

In germline, CDR1 is SGHAT, CDR2 FQNNGV. V gave up 1 base and J gave up 1 base, with 10 bases separating them. The CDR3 has 15 residues. This clone was observed once. The antigen is unknown. Only in-frame clones appear in the TCRdb table, and some are missing; sequencing was by immunoSEQ multiplex PCR. This sample has roughly 350,000 clones, with 75% to 90% found just once. Treatment of the sample: 15 to 20 received Ad26.COV2.S at low or high dose, single or two shots; several received placebo; per-sample allocation not given. The study sampled participants on day 63 after the first vaccine or placebo injection. Study conclusions and caveats: Non-spike TCR breadth did not differ much between vaccine and placebo recipients.

The sequence was obtained from a person aged 18 to 65 who received the Ad26.COV2.S COVID-19 vaccine or a placebo. This specimen consisted of peripheral blood, obtained in a trial of Ad26.COV2.S vaccine versus placebo. This chain joins TRBV11-2 and TRBJ1-1, with TRBD1 as a possible D gene (5 bases). The CDR3 DNA reads TGTGCCAGCAGCTTAGTTGGGGGAACGAACACTGAAGCTTTCTTT. This codes for CASSLVGGTNTEAFF. The variable domain in full, completed from reference TRBV11-2 and TRBJ1-1, reads EAGVAQSPRYKIIEKRQSVAFWCNPISGHATLYWYQQILGQGPKLLIQFQNNGVVDDSQLPKDRFSAERLKGVDSTLKIQPAKLEDSAVYLCASSLVGGTNTEAFFGQGTRLTVV.